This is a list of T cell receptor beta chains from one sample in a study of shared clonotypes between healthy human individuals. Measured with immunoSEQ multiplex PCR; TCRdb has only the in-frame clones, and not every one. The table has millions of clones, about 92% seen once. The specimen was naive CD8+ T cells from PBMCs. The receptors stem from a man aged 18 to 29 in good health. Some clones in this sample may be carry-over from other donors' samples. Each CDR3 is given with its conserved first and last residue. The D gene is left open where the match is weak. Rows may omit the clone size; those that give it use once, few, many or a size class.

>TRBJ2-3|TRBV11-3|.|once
CASSLGAANTDTQYF
TGTGCCAGCAGCTTAGGAGCAGCGAACACAGATACGCAGTATTTT
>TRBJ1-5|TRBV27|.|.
CASSLWAGNSIQPQHF
TGTGCCAGCAGTTTATGGGCAGGGAATTCTATTCAGCCCCAGCATTTT
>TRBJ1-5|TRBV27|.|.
CASRRTGLSNQPQHF
TGTGCCAGCAGAAGAACAGGGCTTAGCAATCAGCCCCAGCATTTT
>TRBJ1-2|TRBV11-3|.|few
CASSSSGASHGYTF
TGTGCCAGCAGCTCTAGTGGGGCTTCACATGGCTACACCTTC
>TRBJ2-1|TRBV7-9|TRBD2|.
CASSPISGGRDNEQFF
TGTGCCAGCAGCCCCATTAGCGGAGGGAGGGACAATGAGCAGTTCTTC
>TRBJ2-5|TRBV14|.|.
CASSHWDSLQETQYF
TGTGCCAGCAGCCATTGGGACTCGCTCCAAGAGACCCAGTACTTC
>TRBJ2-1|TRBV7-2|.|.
CASSLMLDTYNEQFF
TGTGCCAGCAGCTTGATGCTAGATACGTACAATGAGCAGTTCTTC
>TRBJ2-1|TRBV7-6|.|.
CASSLVWNNEQFF
TGTGCCAGCAGCTTAGTGTGGAACAATGAGCAGTTCTTC
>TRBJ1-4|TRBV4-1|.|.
CASSRAREYEKLFF
TGCGCCAGCAGCCGGGCCAGGGAGTATGAAAAACTGTTTTTT
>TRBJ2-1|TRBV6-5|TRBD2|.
CASSYSGTSGSNEQFF
TGTGCCAGCAGTTACTCGGGGACTAGCGGGAGTAATGAGCAGTTCTTC
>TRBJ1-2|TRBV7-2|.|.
CASSLTWRWIDGYTF
TGTGCCAGCAGCTTAACCTGGCGGTGGATCGACGGCTACACCTTC